This TCR beta chain emerged from a study of blood T cell repertoires in COVID-19. On the study more broadly: In each case, the material was cDNA or gDNA derived from T cells, B-cell-depleted T cells, or PBMCs.

The cohort comprised adults aged about 18 to 100 years residing in some 24 US areas. Original methodology: Reference gene primer amplification gave estimated nucleated cell counts. The protocol was immunoSEQ multiplex PCR, while the TCRdb copy is restricted to in-frame clones and leaves out a portion. V, J and clone size were drawn from that table, and D and trimming were deduced from the DNA. The sample gives fewer than 350,000 clones, more than 75% of which show up once; 2.3% is in the top ten. Input material: PBMCs or T cells enriched from blood (not recorded which). The clonotype comes from a woman between 35 and 50 years old with acute COVID-19.

CDR3 in amino acids: CASSQRTGYSNQPQHF. The CDR3 DNA reads TGTGCCAGTAGTCAACGGACAGGTTATAGCAATCAGCCCCAGCATTTT. This chain connects TRBV19 to TRBJ1-5; 7 bases align to TRBD1. This CDR3 contains 16 residues. Germline CDR1 and CDR2: LNHDA and SQIVND (reference sequence). J gave up 0 bases and V 5 bases, and 7 bases lay outside the gene matches.